One sample yielded the 21 T cell receptor beta chains listed below, sequenced in a study of Ad26.COV2.S vaccination and SARS-CoV-2 variants. Treatment noted: some 19 received Ad26.COV2.S at low or high dose, single or two shots; five or six received placebo; per-sample allocation not given. Vaccine and placebo recipients were sampled on day 63 after the first injection. Method: immunoSEQ multiplex PCR; TCRdb's copy keeps in-frame clones and lacks some. In the table there are roughly 320,000 clones, roughly 87% of which are singletons. Sequencing used peripheral blood, obtained in a trial of Ad26.COV2.S vaccine versus placebo. Source of these receptors: a person between 18 and 60 years old who received the Ad26.COV2.S COVID-19 vaccine or a placebo.

The genes are TRBV14 and TRBJ2-2, with 7 bases identical to TRBD1. The germline gives CDR1 SGHDN, CDR2 FVKESK. V lost 6 bases, J lost 5 bases, and 3 bases stayed unmatched. The CDR3 spans 13 residues. The CDR3 DNA is TGTGCCAGCAGGCACAGGGGTACCGGGGAGCTGTTTTTT. Protein product: CASRHRGTGELFF.

The rearrangement uses TRBV5-6 and TRBJ1-2, with D uncertain. Germline CDR1 SGHDT, CDR2 YYEEEE. Trimming shortened V by 4 bases and J by 6 bases, and 13 bases separated the two germline ends. CDR3 length: 13 amino acids. CDR3 nucleotides: TGTGCCAGCAGCCCAGGACCGGTGGATGGCTACACCTTC. Its protein is CASSPGPVDGYTF.

The chain joins TRBV3-1 (or the pseudogene TRBV3-2) to TRBJ1-2; tentative D call: TRBD1 (6 bases). Germline CDR1 and CDR2: LGHDT and YNNKEL (reference sequence). This CDR3 comprises 15 residues. Trimming took off 5 bases at V and 4 bases at J, with 17 bases between the two ends. CDR3 amino acids: CASSTPGQGLYGYTF. The DNA of the CDR3 is TGTGCCAGCAGCACCCCGGGGCAGGGGCTCTATGGCTACACCTTC.

This clone was detected only a few times. The chain joins TRBV19 to TRBJ1-1, with a possible D match to TRBD1 (5 bases). Germline CDR1 is LNHDA and CDR2 is SQIVND (reference sequence). The CDR3 runs 14 residues. Trimming took off 7 bases at V and 4 bases at J, with 16 bases between the two ends. The CDR3 nucleotides are TGTGCCAGTACCTGGGCAGGGAGCGTCACTGAAGCTTTCTTT. This sequence encodes CASTWAGSVTEAFF.

J is TRBJ2-2 and V is TRBV7-9, with TRBD1 as a possible D gene (6 bases). Per germline, CDR1 SEHNR and CDR2 FQNEAQ (reference sequence). The CDR3 is made up of 13 amino acids. V was clipped by 5 bases and J by 7 bases, with 11 bases between them. CDR3 coding DNA: TGTGCCAGCAGCCCCCAGGGGCTCGGGGAGCTGTTTTTT. Its translation is CASSPQGLGELFF.

This sequence joins TRBV6-5 and TRBJ2-1, with D possibly being TRBD2 (6 bases). The CDR3 loop spans 13 amino acids. The V end lost 7 bases, the J end lost 7 bases, and 14 bases lay between the germline ends. The germline gives CDR1 MNHEY, CDR2 SVGAGI. The chain's CDR3 is CASITPGRNEQFF. The CDR3 region has the DNA TGTGCCAGCATCACCCCTGGGAGGAATGAGCAGTTCTTC.

The J gene is TRBJ1-1, the V gene TRBV18, with D tentatively TRBD1 (6 bases). The germline CDR1 and CDR2 sequences are KGHSH and LQKENI. The CDR3 contains 15 residues. V lost 5 bases, J lost 1 base, and 14 bases lay in between. The DNA for the CDR3 is TGTGCCAGCTCAACGTCCACAGGGACGAACACTGAAGCTTTCTTT. It encodes CASSTSTGTNTEAFF.

The V and J genes are TRBV7-8 and TRBJ2-1; 7 bases match TRBD1. Germline V CDR1 and CDR2: SGHVS, FQNEAQ. V gave up 7 bases and J gave up 2 bases; unmatched junction bases: 17. The CDR3 spans 18 residues. The CDR3: CASTPGTGAVGPYNEQFF. The CDR3 DNA is TGTGCCAGCACCCCAGGCACAGGGGCCGTAGGCCCCTACAATGAGCAGTTCTTC. Variable domain in full (rest from reference TRBV7-8 and TRBJ2-1): GAGVSQSPRYKVAKRGQDVALRCDPISGHVSLFWYQQALGQGPEFLTYFQNEAQLDKSGLPSDRFFAERPEGSVSTLKIQRTQQEDSAVYLCASTPGTGAVGPYNEQFFGPGTRLTVL.

This chain connects TRBV5-1 to TRBJ2-5; the D call may be TRBD1 or TRBD2 (5 bases each). This CDR3 contains 15 residues. Per germline, CDR1 SGHRS and CDR2 YFSETQ. V was pared by 5 bases and J by 1 base, with 15 bases between. CDR3: CASSTRWGPQETQYF. CDR3 nucleotide sequence: TGCGCCAGCAGTACGCGGTGGGGACCCCAAGAGACCCAGTACTTC. Full variable domain (rest looked up from reference TRBV5-1 and TRBJ2-5): KAGVTQTPRYLIKTRGQQVTLSCSPISGHRSVSWYQQTPGQGLQFLFEYFSETQRNKGNFPGRFSGRQFSNSRSEMNVSTLELGDSALYLCASSTRWGPQETQYFGPGTRLLVL.

The chain joins TRBV30 to TRBJ1-1; no clear D gene. CDR1 GTSNPN and CDR2 SVGIG come from the germline V gene (reference sequence). V shed 3 bases and J shed 4 bases, with 15 bases lying between them. This CDR3 contains 14 residues. The CDR3: CAWRLGLPSTEAFF. CDR3 nucleotides: TGTGCCTGGAGGTTGGGGTTGCCCTCCACTGAAGCTTTCTTT.

The V and J genes are TRBV7-2 and TRBJ1-2; TRBD1 aligns across 9 bases. CDR1 SGHTA and CDR2 FQGNSA come from the germline V gene. V was pared by 6 bases and J by 6 bases, with 8 bases of the junction left unmatched. There are 14 residues in the CDR3. The CDR3 is CASRSQGALHGYTF. DNA for the CDR3: TGTGCCAGCAGGTCACAGGGGGCCCTTCATGGCTACACCTTC.

The rearrangement joins TRBV30 to TRBJ1-6, with D perhaps matching TRBD1 (5 bases). This CDR3 is 15 amino acids long. CDR1 and CDR2 from the germline V gene are GTSNPN and SVGIG (reference sequence). Trimming removed 0 bases at V and 3 bases at J, with 9 bases between. The CDR3 loop is CAWSVGANYNSPLHF. The CDR3 bases are TGTGCCTGGAGTGTTGGGGCGAACTATAATTCACCCCTCCACTTT.

The gene calls are TRBV7-3 and TRBJ2-1, with D possibly called TRBD1 or TRBD2 (6 bases each). V was pared by 4 bases and J by 7 bases, with 14 bases between. The CDR3 totals 14 residues. Germline lookup yields CDR1 SGHTA and CDR2 FQGTGA. DNA of the CDR3: TGTGCCAGCAGCTCCCTGGGGGGCGGGAATGAGCAGTTCTTC. Amino acid sequence: CASSSLGGGNEQFF.

This sequence joins TRBV4-1 and TRBJ2-7, with D possibly matching TRBD1 (6 bases). V lost 0 bases to trimming and J lost 2 bases, with 14 bases between them. Looked up from germline, CDR1 is MGHRA and CDR2 is YSYEKL. The CDR3 consists of 16 residues. CDR3 loop: CASSQDSAGVTYEQYF. The CDR3 DNA follows: TGCGCCAGCAGCCAAGATAGTGCAGGGGTAACCTACGAGCAGTACTTC.

The rearrangement uses TRBV11-3 and TRBJ2-7; D unresolved. The V end lost 5 bases, the J end lost 5 bases, and 16 bases lay between the germline ends. Looked up from germline, CDR1 is SGHNT and CDR2 is YENEEA. This CDR3 is 14 amino acids long. CDR3 DNA: TGTGCCAGCAGCAGCAGCGCCAACCGGGACGAGCAGTACTTC. It encodes CASSSSANRDEQYF. Based on the CDR3 plus reference TRBV11-3 and TRBJ2-7, the full variable domain is EAGVVQSPRYKIIEKKQPVAFWCNPISGHNTLYWYLQNLGQGPELLIRYENEEAVDDSQLPKDRFSAERLKGVDSTLKIQPAELGDSAVYLCASSSSANRDEQYFGPGTRLTVT.

This clone showed up just a few times. Mismatch with germline at one junction end may stem from a read error. This sequence joins TRBV19 and TRBJ1-2; tentative D call: TRBD1 (5 bases). The germline CDR1 and CDR2 sequences are LNHDA and SQIVND (reference sequence). The CDR3 loop spans 14 amino acids. The CDR3: CASNQPTDHYDYTF. The CDR3 DNA reads as TGTGCCAGTAACCAACCGACAGACCATTATGACTACACCTTC.

The V gene is TRBV3-1 (or the pseudogene TRBV3-2), the J gene TRBJ2-1; D perhaps matches TRBD2 (5 bases). V lost 5 bases and J lost 2, with 13 bases in between. Germline V gene lookup returns CDR1 LGHDT and CDR2 YNNKEL (reference sequence). The length of the CDR3 is 15 residues. The CDR3 region is CASSKSWETYNEQFF. The CDR3 bases are TGTGCCAGCAGCAAGTCGTGGGAGACCTACAATGAGCAGTTCTTC.

The V gene is TRBV28, the J gene TRBJ1-1; D is perhaps TRBD1 (5 bases). Germline CDR1 and CDR2: MDHEN and SYDVKM. V was pared by 6 bases and J by 4 bases, with 21 bases between. The CDR3 has 16 residues. The CDR3 region is CASSPPVPGGGTEAFF. The DNA for the CDR3 is TGTGCCAGCAGCCCTCCTGTCCCTGGCGGGGGCACTGAAGCTTTCTTT.

The CDR3 sequence: CASSPGTSSYEQYF. In nucleotides, the CDR3 is TGTGCCAGCAGTCCCGGGACAAGTTCCTACGAGCAGTACTTC. The chain recombines TRBV27 with TRBJ2-7; tentatively, D is TRBD1 (6 bases). The CDR3 totals 14 residues. The V gene's germline CDR1 is MNHEY and CDR2 SMNVEV (reference sequence). The V and J ends lost 5 bases and 1 base respectively, with 12 bases between them.

The rearrangement links TRBV27 to TRBJ2-1; 9 positions agree with TRBD2. In germline, CDR1 is MNHEY, CDR2 SMNVEV (reference sequence). This CDR3 is 15 amino acids long. V gave up 7 bases and J gave up 2 bases; unmatched junction bases: 6. CDR3 protein: CASKLASGAYNEQFF. The DNA of the CDR3 is TGTGCCAGCAAACTAGCTAGCGGGGCCTACAATGAGCAGTTCTTC.

V usage is TRBV5-1 and J usage is TRBJ2-3; 8 nucleotides line up with TRBD1. The J segment lost 2 bases and the V segment lost 4 bases, leaving 6 bases of the junction unmatched. Germline-derived CDR1 and CDR2 are SGHRS and YFSETQ. This CDR3 is 15 amino acids long. Written as DNA, the CDR3 is TGCGCCAGCAGCCATGACAGGGGTTACACAGATACGCAGTATTTT. Translating it yields CASSHDRGYTDTQYF. Full variable domain (missing parts from reference TRBV5-1 and TRBJ2-3): KAGVTQTPRYLIKTRGQQVTLSCSPISGHRSVSWYQQTPGQGLQFLFEYFSETQRNKGNFPGRFSGRQFSNSRSEMNVSTLELGDSALYLCASSHDRGYTDTQYFGPGTRLTVL.